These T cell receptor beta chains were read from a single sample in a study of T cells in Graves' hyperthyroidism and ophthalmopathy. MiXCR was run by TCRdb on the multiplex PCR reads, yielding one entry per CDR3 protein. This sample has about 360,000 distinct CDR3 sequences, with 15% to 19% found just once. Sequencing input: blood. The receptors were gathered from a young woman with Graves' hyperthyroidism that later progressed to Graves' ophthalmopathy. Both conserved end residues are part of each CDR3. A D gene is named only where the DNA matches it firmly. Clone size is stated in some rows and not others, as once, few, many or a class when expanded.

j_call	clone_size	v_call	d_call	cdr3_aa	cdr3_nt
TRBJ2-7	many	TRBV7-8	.	CASSPHYRGEQYF	TGTGCCAGCAGCCCACATTATAGGGGCGAGCAGTACTTC
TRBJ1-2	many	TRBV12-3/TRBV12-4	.	CASSYLPQGNGYTF	TGTGCCAGCAGTTATCTACCCCAGGGGAATGGCTACACCTTC
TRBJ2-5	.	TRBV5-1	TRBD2	CASSMYYGTSRRTQYF	TGCGCCAGCAGCATGTACTACGGGACTAGCAGACGGACCCAGTACTTC
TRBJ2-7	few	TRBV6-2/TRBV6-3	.	CASSYTNPAYEQCF	TGTGCCAGCAGTTACACCAACCCAGCCTACGAGCAGTGCTTC
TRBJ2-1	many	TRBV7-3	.	CASSLNSGLGYEQFF	TGTGCCAGCAGCTTAAATAGTGGATTGGGCTATGAGCAGTTCTTC
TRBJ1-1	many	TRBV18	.	CATRTGNTEAFF	TGTGCCACCCGGACCGGGAACACTGAAGCTTTCTTT
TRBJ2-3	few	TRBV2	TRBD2	CASNRLAVQIFGTDTQYF	TGTGCCAGCAACCGACTAGCGGTACAGATTTTTGGCACAGATACGCAGTATTTT
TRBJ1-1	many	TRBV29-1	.	CSVESDGPEAFF	TGCAGCGTTGAATCGGACGGACCTGAAGCTTTCTTT
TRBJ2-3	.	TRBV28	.	CASSLSVESVSTDTQYF	TGTGCCAGCAGTTTATCTGTGGAGTCGGTGAGCACAGATACGCAGTATTTT
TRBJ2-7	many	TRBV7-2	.	CASSFSTLSDEQYF	TGTGCCAGCAGCTTTAGTACCCTGAGCGACGAGCAGTACTTC
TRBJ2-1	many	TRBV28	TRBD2	CASSPDGRFYNEQFF	TGTGCCAGCAGCCCTGACGGGAGGTTCTACAATGAGCAGTTCTTC
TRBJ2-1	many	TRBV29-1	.	CSEDREDYNEQFF	TGCAGCGAAGACAGGGAGGACTACAATGAGCAGTTCTTC
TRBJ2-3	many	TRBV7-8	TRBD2	CASSLGLAGYTDTQYF	TGTGCCAGCAGCCTCGGACTAGCGGGGTACACAGATACGCAGTATTTT
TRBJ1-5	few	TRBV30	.	CAWSPGRLNQPQHF	TGTGCCTGGTCTCCGGGCAGATTGAATCAGCCCCAGCATTTT
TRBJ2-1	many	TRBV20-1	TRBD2	CSVTGGYNEQFF	TGCAGTGTCACGGGAGGCTACAATGAGCAGTTCTTC
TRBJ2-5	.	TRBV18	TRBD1	CASSQGQGDETQYF	TGTGCCAGCTCACAGGGACAGGGAGATGAGACCCAGTACTTC